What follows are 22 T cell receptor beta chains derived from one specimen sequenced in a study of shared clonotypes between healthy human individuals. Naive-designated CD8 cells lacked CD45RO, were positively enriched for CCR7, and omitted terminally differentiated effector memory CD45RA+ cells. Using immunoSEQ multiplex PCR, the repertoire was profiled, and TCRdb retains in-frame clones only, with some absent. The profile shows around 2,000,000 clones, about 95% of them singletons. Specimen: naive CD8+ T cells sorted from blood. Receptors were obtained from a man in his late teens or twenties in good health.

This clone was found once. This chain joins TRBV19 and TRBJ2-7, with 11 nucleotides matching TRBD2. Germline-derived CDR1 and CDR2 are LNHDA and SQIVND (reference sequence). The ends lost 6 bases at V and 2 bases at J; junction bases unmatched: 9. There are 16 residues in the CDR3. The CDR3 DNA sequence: TGTGCCAGTAGCTTCGGACCGGGACTAGCGGCCTACGAGCAGTACTTC. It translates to CASSFGPGLAAYEQYF.

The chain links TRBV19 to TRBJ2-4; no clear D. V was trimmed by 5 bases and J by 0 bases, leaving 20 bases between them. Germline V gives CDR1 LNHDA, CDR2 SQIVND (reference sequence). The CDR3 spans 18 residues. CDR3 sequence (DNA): TGTGCCAGTAGTTGGGTCCTTGGACCCGACCCAGCCAAAAACATTCAGTACTTC. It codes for CASSWVLGPDPAKNIQYF.

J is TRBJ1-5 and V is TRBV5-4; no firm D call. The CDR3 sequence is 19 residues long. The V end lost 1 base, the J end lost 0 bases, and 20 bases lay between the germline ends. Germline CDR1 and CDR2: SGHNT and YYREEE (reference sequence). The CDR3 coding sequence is TGTGCCAGCAGCTTGTTGGTGATTGTTCCTCACCATAGCAATCAGCCCCAGCATTTT. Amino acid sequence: CASSLLVIVPHHSNQPQHF.

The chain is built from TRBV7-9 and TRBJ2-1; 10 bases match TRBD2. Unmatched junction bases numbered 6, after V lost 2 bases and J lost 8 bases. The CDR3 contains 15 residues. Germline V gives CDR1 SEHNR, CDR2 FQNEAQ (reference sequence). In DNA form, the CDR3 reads TGTGCCAGCAGCTTATTTACTAGCGGGGAATATGAGCAGTTCTTC. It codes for CASSLFTSGEYEQFF. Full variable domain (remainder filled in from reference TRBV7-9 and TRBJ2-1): DTGVSQNPRHKITKRGQNVTFRCDPISEHNRLYWYRQTLGQGPEFLTYFQNEAQLEKSRLLSDRFSAERPKGSFSTLEIQRTEQGDSAMYLCASSLFTSGEYEQFFGPGTRLTVL.

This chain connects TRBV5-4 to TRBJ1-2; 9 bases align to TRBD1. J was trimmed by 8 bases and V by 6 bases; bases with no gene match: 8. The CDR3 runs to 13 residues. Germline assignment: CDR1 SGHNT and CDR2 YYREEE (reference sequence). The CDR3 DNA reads TGTGCCAGCACTTTTACAGGGGGCGGGGGCTACACCTTC. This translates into CASTFTGGGGYTF.

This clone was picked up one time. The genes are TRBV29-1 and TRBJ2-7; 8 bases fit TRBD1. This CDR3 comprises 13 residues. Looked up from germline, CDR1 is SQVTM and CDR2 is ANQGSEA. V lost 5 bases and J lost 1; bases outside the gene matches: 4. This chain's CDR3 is CSVFWTGSYEQYF. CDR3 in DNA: TGCAGCGTTTTTTGGACAGGGTCCTACGAGCAGTACTTC.

DNA of the CDR3: TGTGCCAGCTCACCCACCGGGACTCCTACCCCCTACGAGCAGTACTTC. As protein: CASSPTGTPTPYEQYF. V gene TRBV18 combines with J gene TRBJ2-7; tentative D call: TRBD2 (6 bases). Deletions cut 3 bases from V and 2 bases from J, with 17 bases between. Germline values: CDR1 KGHSH, CDR2 LQKENI. This CDR3 has 16 amino acids.

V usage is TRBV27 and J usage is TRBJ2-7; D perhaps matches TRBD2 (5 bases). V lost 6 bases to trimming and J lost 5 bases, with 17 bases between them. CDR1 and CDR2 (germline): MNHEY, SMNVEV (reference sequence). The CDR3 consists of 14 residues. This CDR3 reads CASSPLGGGHEQYF. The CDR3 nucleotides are TGTGCCAGCAGCCCACTTGGCGGCGGGCACGAGCAGTACTTC.

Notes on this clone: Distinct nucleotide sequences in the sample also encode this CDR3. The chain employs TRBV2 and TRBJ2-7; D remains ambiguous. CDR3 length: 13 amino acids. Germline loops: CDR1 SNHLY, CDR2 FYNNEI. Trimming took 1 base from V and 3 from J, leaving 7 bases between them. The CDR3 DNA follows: TGTGCCAGCAGTGAAGGTTCGGGCTACGAGCAGTACTTC. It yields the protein CASSEGSGYEQYF.

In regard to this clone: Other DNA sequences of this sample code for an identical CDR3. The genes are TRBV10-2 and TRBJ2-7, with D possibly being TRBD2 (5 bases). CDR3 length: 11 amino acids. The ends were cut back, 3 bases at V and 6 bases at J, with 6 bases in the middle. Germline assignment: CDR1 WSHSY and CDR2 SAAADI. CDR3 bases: TGCGCCAGCAGTGAAGGAGGCGAGCAGTACTTC. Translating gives CASSEGGEQYF.

Written as DNA, the CDR3 is TGTGCCAGCAGTGAGAGCTATGAGCAGTTCTTC. Its translation: CASSESYEQFF. The V and J genes are TRBV25-1 and TRBJ2-1; D is ambiguous. Germline CDR1 is MGHDK and CDR2 is SYGVNS. V was trimmed by 3 bases and J by 8 bases, leaving 5 bases between them. The CDR3 runs to 11 residues. Based on the CDR3 plus reference TRBV25-1 and TRBJ2-1, the full variable domain is EADIYQTPRYLVIGTGKKITLECSQTMGHDKMYWYQQDPGMELHLIHYSYGVNSTEKGDLSSESTVSRIRTEHFPLTLESARPSHTSQYLCASSESYEQFFGPGTRLTVL.

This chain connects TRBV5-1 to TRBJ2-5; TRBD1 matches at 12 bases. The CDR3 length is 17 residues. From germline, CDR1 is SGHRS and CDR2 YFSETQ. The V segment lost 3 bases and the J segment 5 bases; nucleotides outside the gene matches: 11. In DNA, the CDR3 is TGCGCCAGCAGCTCCGGGACAGGGGGCGCTGGGCGGGAGACCCAGTACTTC. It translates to CASSSGTGGAGRETQYF.

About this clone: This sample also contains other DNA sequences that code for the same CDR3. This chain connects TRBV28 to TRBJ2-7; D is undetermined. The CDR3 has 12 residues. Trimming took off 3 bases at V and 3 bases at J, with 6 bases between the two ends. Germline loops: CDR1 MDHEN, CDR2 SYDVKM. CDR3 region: CASSFVNYEQYF. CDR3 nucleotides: TGTGCCAGCAGTTTCGTGAACTACGAGCAGTACTTC. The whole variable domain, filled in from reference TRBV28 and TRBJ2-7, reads DVKVTQSSRYLVKRTGEKVFLECVQDMDHENMFWYRQDPGLGLRLIYFSYDVKMKEKGDIPEGYSVSREKKERFSLILESASTNQTSMYLCASSFVNYEQYFGPGTRLTVT.

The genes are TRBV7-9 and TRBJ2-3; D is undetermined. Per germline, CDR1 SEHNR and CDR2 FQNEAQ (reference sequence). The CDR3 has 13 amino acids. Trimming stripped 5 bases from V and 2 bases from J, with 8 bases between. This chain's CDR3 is CASSLRNTDTQYF. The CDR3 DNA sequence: TGTGCCAGCAGCCTCCGGAACACAGATACGCAGTATTTT.

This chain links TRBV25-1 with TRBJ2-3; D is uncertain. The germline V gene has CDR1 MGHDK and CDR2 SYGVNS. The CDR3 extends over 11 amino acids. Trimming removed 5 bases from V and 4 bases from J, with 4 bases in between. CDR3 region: CASSYSDTQYF. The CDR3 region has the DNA TGTGCCAGCAGTTACTCAGATACGCAGTATTTT.

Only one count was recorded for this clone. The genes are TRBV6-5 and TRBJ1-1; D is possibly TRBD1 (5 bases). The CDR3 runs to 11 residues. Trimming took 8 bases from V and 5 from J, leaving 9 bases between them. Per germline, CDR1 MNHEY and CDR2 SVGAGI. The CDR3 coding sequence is TGTGCCAGCCTAGAGGGGACTGAAGCTTTCTTT. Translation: CASLEGTEAFF.

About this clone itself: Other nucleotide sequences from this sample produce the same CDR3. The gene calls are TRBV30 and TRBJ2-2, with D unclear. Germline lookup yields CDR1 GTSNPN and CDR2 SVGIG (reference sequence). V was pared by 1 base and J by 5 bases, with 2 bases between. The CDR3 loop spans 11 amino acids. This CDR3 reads CAWSGTGELFF. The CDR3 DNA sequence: TGTGCCTGGAGTGGTACCGGGGAGCTGTTTTTT.

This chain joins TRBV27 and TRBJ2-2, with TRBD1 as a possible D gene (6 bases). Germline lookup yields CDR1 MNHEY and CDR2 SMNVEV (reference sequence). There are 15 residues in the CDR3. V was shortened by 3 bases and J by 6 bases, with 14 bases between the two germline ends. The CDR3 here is CASSFFSPGAGELFF. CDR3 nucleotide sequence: TGTGCCAGCAGTTTTTTCTCTCCAGGGGCCGGGGAGCTGTTTTTT.

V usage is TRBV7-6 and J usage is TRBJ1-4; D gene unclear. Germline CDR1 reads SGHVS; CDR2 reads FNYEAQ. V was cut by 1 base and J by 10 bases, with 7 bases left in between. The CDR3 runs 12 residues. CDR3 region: CASSLEDGKLFF. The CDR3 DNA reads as TGTGCCAGCAGCTTAGAGGACGGAAAACTGTTTTTT. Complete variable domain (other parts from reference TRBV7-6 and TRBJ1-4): GAGVSQSPRYKVTKRGQDVALRCDPISGHVSLYWYRQALGQGPEFLTYFNYEAQQDKSGLPNDRFSAERPEGSISTLTIQRTEQRDSAMYRCASSLEDGKLFFGSGTQLSVL.

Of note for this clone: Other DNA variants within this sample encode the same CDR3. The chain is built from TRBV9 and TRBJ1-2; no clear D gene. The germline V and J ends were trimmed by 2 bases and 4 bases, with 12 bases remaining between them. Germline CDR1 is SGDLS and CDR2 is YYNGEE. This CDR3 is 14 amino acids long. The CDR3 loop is CASSVGGGTYGYTF. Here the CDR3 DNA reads TGTGCCAGCAGCGTTGGCGGTGGTACCTATGGCTACACCTTC.

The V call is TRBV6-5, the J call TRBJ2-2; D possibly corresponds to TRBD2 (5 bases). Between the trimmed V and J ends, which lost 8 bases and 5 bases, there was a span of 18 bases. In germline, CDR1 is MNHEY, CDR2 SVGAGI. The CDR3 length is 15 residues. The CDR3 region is CASLSLRENTGELFF. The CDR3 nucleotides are TGTGCCAGCCTGTCTTTACGGGAAAATACCGGGGAGCTGTTTTTT.

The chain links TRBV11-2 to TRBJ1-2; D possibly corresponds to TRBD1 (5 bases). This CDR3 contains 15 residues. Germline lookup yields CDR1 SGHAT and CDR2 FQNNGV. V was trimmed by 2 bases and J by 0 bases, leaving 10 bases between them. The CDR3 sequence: CASSLSTETNYGYTF. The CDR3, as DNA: TGTGCCAGCAGCTTATCGACAGAGACTAACTATGGCTACACCTTC.